The rows below give T cell receptor beta chains drawn from one sample of a study of cytomegalovirus exposure and HLA in healthy donors. The protocol was immunoSEQ multiplex PCR, while the TCRdb copy is restricted to in-frame clones and leaves out a portion. The table shows 120,000 to 150,000 clones, with less than 85% occurring only once. Material: PBMCs. All receptors come from a man aged 40-49 years in good health and CMV-seropositive. The CDR3 runs from the conserved cysteine through the conserved F or W. The D gene is left open where the match is weak. Expanded clones are given a class, and other clones once, few, many or no size at all.

clone size,D gene,J gene,V gene,CDR3 DNA,CDR3 protein
NA,NA,TRBJ1-5,TRBV19,TGTGCCAGTAGTCTCGGACTGTCCAATCAGCCCCAGCATTTT,CASSLGLSNQPQHF
NA,NA,TRBJ2-7,TRBV5-4,TGTGCCAGCAGCTTGGGCGCTCCCAGGGGTTACGAGCAGTACTTC,CASSLGAPRGYEQYF
NA,TRBD1,TRBJ1-6,TRBV7-2,TGTGCCAGCAGCACAGGCCGACAGGGTTTGGGATCACCCCTCCACTTT,CASSTGRQGLGSPLHF
NA,TRBD1,TRBJ1-4,TRBV6-5,TGTGCCAGCAGTCTGACAGGGACTAATGAAAAACTGTTTTTT,CASSLTGTNEKLFF
NA,TRBD1,TRBJ1-4,TRBV7-8,TGTGCCAGCAGCCTCAGGGGGCGGAAAGCCACTTTGGCTAATGAAAAACTGTTTTTT,CASSLRGRKATLANEKLFF
few,TRBD1,TRBJ1-1,TRBV29-1,TGCAGCGTTGGCAGGGGGCACACTGAAGCTTTCTTT,CSVGRGHTEAFF
few,NA,TRBJ1-1,TRBV7-8,TGTGCCAGCAGCTTAGCGATGGGGGGGTTCGCTGAAGCTTTCTTT,CASSLAMGGFAEAFF
once,NA,TRBJ1-5,TRBV7-2,TGTGCCAGCACCCTTGCGGCGACCCAGCCCCAGCATTTT,CASTLAATQPQHF
once,TRBD1,TRBJ2-2,TRBV18,TGTGCCAGCTCACGTAGGGGGCCGGGCACCGGGGAGCTGTTTTTT,CASSRRGPGTGELFF
NA,TRBD2,TRBJ2-2,TRBV27,TGTGCCAGCGGTTATAGCCGGCGGGGGGCCCGCTTGAACACCGGGGAGCTGTTTTTT,CASGYSRRGARLNTGELFF
NA,TRBD1,TRBJ1-1,TRBV4-3,TGCGCCAGCAGCCAAGGGGCCACCGGGACAGGGGGTTCTGAAGCTTTCTTT,CASSQGATGTGGSEAFF
NA,TRBD2,TRBJ2-3,TRBV28,TGTGCCAGCATCGCCTCGGGGCTAGCGGGGGGGCGAACAGATACGCAGTATTTT,CASIASGLAGGRTDTQYF
NA,TRBD1,TRBJ1-1,TRBV5-4,TGTGCCAGCAGCTTGGAAGTTTCGAGACAGGGGCTCAACACTGAAGCTTTCTTT,CASSLEVSRQGLNTEAFF
NA,TRBD2,TRBJ2-7,TRBV9,TGTGCCAGCAGCGTAGGCAGCGGGAGATATTACGAGCAGTACTTC,CASSVGSGRYYEQYF
NA,NA,TRBJ1-1,TRBV4-3,TGCGCCAGCAGCCAAGGCGGATCTCCCTCCGCTGAAGCTTTCTTT,CASSQGGSPSAEAFF
NA,TRBD2,TRBJ2-2,TRBV7-2,TGTGCCACCGCCCGGCTTAGCGGGGGGGCTCGTGCCGGGGAGCTGTTTTTT,CATARLSGGARAGELFF
NA,NA,TRBJ1-5,TRBV30,TGTGCCTGGACCTTGGGAAGGGGAAGCAATCAGCCCCAGCATTTT,CAWTLGRGSNQPQHF
few,NA,TRBJ2-2,TRBV29-1,TGCAGCGTTGAAGCAGGGTACACCGGGGAGCTGTTTTTT,CSVEAGYTGELFF
NA,TRBD1,TRBJ1-6,TRBV19,TGTGCCAGTAGTATGGCCCAGGGGGTAAGCTCACCCCTCCACTTT,CASSMAQGVSSPLHF
NA,TRBD1,TRBJ2-2,TRBV15,TGTGCCACCAGCAGAGAAGGGGACAGGGACACCGGGGAGCTGTTTTTT,CATSREGDRDTGELFF
NA,NA,TRBJ1-5,TRBV28,TGTTCGGGGGGGGGTCAGCCCCAGCATTTT,CSGGGQPQHF
NA,TRBD1,TRBJ1-4,TRBV6-5,TGTGCCAGCAGAGACGACAGGGGCCTGAATGAAAAACTGTTTTTT,CASRDDRGLNEKLFF
NA,NA,TRBJ2-1,TRBV9,TGTGCCAGCAGCGCCCAGGGAAATGAGCAGTTCTTC,CASSAQGNEQFF
few,NA,TRBJ1-1,TRBV9,TGTGCCAGCACCGCCCTCAGGACAGTGAACACTGAAGCTTTCTTT,CASTALRTVNTEAFF
NA,TRBD1,TRBJ2-2,TRBV27,TGTGCCAGCAGTACACGGACAGGGATCGGGGAGCTGTTTTTT,CASSTRTGIGELFF
few,NA,TRBJ1-4,TRBV5-6,TGTGCCAGCAGCTTGGACGGCAGGGATGAACTGTTTTTT,CASSLDGRDELFF
once,NA,TRBJ1-1,TRBV28,TGTGCCAGCAGTGAGAGAATGAACACTGAAGCTTTCTTT,CASSERMNTEAFF
NA,TRBD1,TRBJ2-7,TRBV19,TGTGCCAGTAGCCTCACCGGGACAGGTTCTAACCAGCAGTACTTC,CASSLTGTGSNQQYF
NA,NA,TRBJ2-7,TRBV5-4,TGTGCCAGCAGCCCGGGTACCTACGAGCAGTACTTC,CASSPGTYEQYF
NA,NA,TRBJ1-1,TRBV5-1,TGCGCCAGCAGACCCTTAGAACACACTGAAGCTTTCTTT,CASRPLEHTEAFF
NA,TRBD2,TRBJ2-5,TRBV27,TGTGCCAGCACCACCACTAGCGGGAGGGCTCATTCAGAGACCCAGTACTTC,CASTTTSGRAHSETQYF
NA,TRBD1,TRBJ1-2,TRBV5-6,TGTGCCAGCAGGAAGTGGGGCACAGGGGGAAATTATGGCTACACCTTC,CASRKWGTGGNYGYTF
few,TRBD1,TRBJ1-4,TRBV19,TGTGCCAGTAGCGTCCCGGGACAGGGTTCGTTTGAGAAAAAACTGTTTTTT,CASSVPGQGSFEKKLFF
NA,NA,TRBJ2-7,TRBV5-4,TGTGCCAGCAGCTCCGGACAGTTCCGGAACGAGCAGTACTTC,CASSSGQFRNEQYF
NA,NA,TRBJ2-2,TRBV10-1,TGCGCCAGCAGTGATCCACAGGTGGGGCGCGGTGGGGAGCTGTTTTTT,CASSDPQVGRGGELFF
once,NA,TRBJ1-4,TRBV5-1,TGCGCCAGCAGCCAAACCGGGGCAACTAATGAAAAACTGTTTTTT,CASSQTGATNEKLFF
NA,NA,TRBJ2-3,TRBV6-5,TGTGCCAGCAGCCCAGGGGGGTATACGCAGTATTTT,CASSPGGYTQYF
NA,TRBD2,TRBJ2-7,TRBV6-5,TGTGCCAGCAGATTAGCGGGGGCTCTCTACGAGCAGTACTTC,CASRLAGALYEQYF
NA,TRBD1,TRBJ2-7,TRBV5-1,TGCGCCAGCAGCCCCGGTTCCGGGACAGGTCTCTACGAGCAGTACTTC,CASSPGSGTGLYEQYF
few,TRBD1,TRBJ1-5,TRBV6-1,TGTGCCAGCAGTGTAGGACAGGGGGTTTTCAATCAGCCCCAGCATTTT,CASSVGQGVFNQPQHF
NA,TRBD2,TRBJ2-3,TRBV11-1,TGTGCCAGCAGCTTAGAGAGACTAGCGGGCACAGATACGCAGTATTTT,CASSLERLAGTDTQYF
NA,NA,TRBJ1-1,TRBV7-9,TGTGCCAGCAGCCCTGGACAGCTTCAAGCTTTCTTT,CASSPGQLQAFF
NA,TRBD1,TRBJ2-2,TRBV28,TGTGCCAGCAGTTCCCGGGACAGGAACACCGGGGAGCTGTTTTTT,CASSSRDRNTGELFF
once,NA,TRBJ1-6,TRBV19,TGTGCCAGTAGTAGACAGCGTGGCCCCTCTAAGTCCTATAATTCACCCCTCCACTTT,CASSRQRGPSKSYNSPLHF
NA,NA,TRBJ2-3,TRBV30,TGTGCCTGGACCCGTAGCGGACCGATCACAGATACGCAGTATTTT,CAWTRSGPITDTQYF